A selection of T cell receptor beta chains follows, all from one sample in a study of shared clonotypes between healthy human individuals. The method was immunoSEQ multiplex PCR; TCRdb's version includes in-frame clones alone and lacks a portion of them. The repertoire holds approximately 1.9 million clones, with around 93% as singletons. Material: naive CD8+ T cells from PBMCs. The receptor set was obtained from a man aged 18 to 29 in good health. Some clones in this sample may be carry-over from other donors' samples. Both conserved end residues are part of each CDR3. Fields, in order: D gene, J gene, clone size, V gene, CDR3 DNA, CDR3 protein. The D gene is left open where the match is weak. Not all rows give a size; the values are once, few, many and, for expanded clones, a class.

- TRBJ2-1 - TRBV6-5 TGTGCCAGCAGGCGCATTCGGGAGAGAGTTGATGAGCAGTTCTTC CASRRIRERVDEQFF
TRBD1 TRBJ1-1 - TRBV27 TGTGCCAGCAGTTCCTCCCGCCGGGACAGGTTAATGGGTGAAGCTTTCTTT CASSSSRRDRLMGEAFF
- TRBJ1-1 - TRBV10-3 TGTGCCATCAGGGACCGCTTAGTAGCTTTCTTT CAIRDRLVAFF
- TRBJ1-4 few TRBV4-1 TGCGCCAGCAGCCAATCGGGACCGCATCTGAAGGAAAAACTGTTTTTT CASSQSGPHLKEKLFF
- TRBJ1-1 - TRBV2 TGTGCCAGCAGTGAGCACACTGAAGCTTTCTTT CASSEHTEAFF
TRBD1 TRBJ1-1 - TRBV28 TGTGCCAGCTCTCTCGTTCAGGGGGCAGAAGCTTTCTTT CASSLVQGAEAFF
- TRBJ1-3 - TRBV29-1 TGCAGCGTTGCGGGGGACCGGGGAAACACCATATATTTT CSVAGDRGNTIYF
TRBD2 TRBJ2-1 - TRBV13 TGTGCCAGCAGCTCTCTAGTCAGGGGGACTAGCGGGACCTACAATGAGCAGTTCTTC CASSSLVRGTSGTYNEQFF
TRBD2 TRBJ2-1 - TRBV7-9 TGTGCCAGCAGCTCCAGCGGGAGGGCCTATAATGAGCAGTTCTTC CASSSSGRAYNEQFF
- TRBJ2-1 - TRBV9 TGTGCCAGCCCGGGACCGCAAACCGACGGGGGAACACCCAATGAGCAGTTCTTC CASPGPQTDGGTPNEQFF
- TRBJ1-5 - TRBV27 TGTGCCAGCAGTTTGGGGGCAGGGGTCGACCCCCAGCATTTT CASSLGAGVDPQHF
- TRBJ2-7 - TRBV4-3 TGCGCCAGCAGCCAAGAAGGGACGGATTCCTACGAGCAGTACTTC CASSQEGTDSYEQYF
TRBD1 TRBJ1-2 - TRBV11-2 TGTGCCAGCAGCTTGGGACAGATCCATGGCTACACCTTC CASSLGQIHGYTF
TRBD1 TRBJ1-2 - TRBV4-1 TGCGCCAGCAGCCCAAGGGACAGGGGGCTGGAGAACTATGGCTACACCTTC CASSPRDRGLENYGYTF
- TRBJ2-1 - TRBV20-1 TGCAGTGCTAGAGGCCTCCTGCACCAGTTCTTC CSARGLLHQFF
- TRBJ2-7 - TRBV7-9 TGTGCCAGCAGCGCCTCAGTGAGTCGCGAGCAGTACTTC CASSASVSREQYF
- TRBJ2-1 - TRBV11-3 TGTGCCAGCAGCTTAGATTCGGACAATGAGCAGTTCTTC CASSLDSDNEQFF
- TRBJ2-7 - TRBV5-6 TGTGCCAGCAGCTTGGACCAGGGGTATACATACTCCGAGCAGTACTTC CASSLDQGYTYSEQYF
- TRBJ2-7 - TRBV6-5 TGTGCCAGCAGTTACTCCTTTGAGTACGAGCAGTACTTC CASSYSFEYEQYF
- TRBJ2-7 - TRBV21-1 TGTGCCAGCAACCTCGTTCCGGGACTAGCGGGTGCCTCCTACGAGCAGTACTTC CASNLVPGLAGASYEQYF
- TRBJ2-7 - TRBV6-5 TGTGCCAGCAGTTACTTAGGGGCGGGCTACGAGCAGTACTTC CASSYLGAGYEQYF
TRBD1 TRBJ2-7 - TRBV6-1 TGTGCCAGCAGTGACGCACCGACAGGGGGAGCGACCGGTACTATCTTC CASSDAPTGGATGTIF
- TRBJ1-5 - TRBV7-8 TGTGCCAGCAGCTTAGTTGGCCAGCCCCAGCATTTT CASSLVGQPQHF
- TRBJ1-4 - TRBV9 TGTGCCAGCAGCGTAGCGGCAACCCTTAATGAAAAACTGTTTTTT CASSVAATLNEKLFF
TRBD2 TRBJ2-7 - TRBV5-1 TGCGCCAGCAGCTTGGAACGATTTAGCGGGAGGAGAAACGAGCAGTACTTC CASSLERFSGRRNEQYF
TRBD2 TRBJ2-7 - TRBV28 TGTGCCAGCAGTTTACCCTCTATCCTAGCGGGCTTCTACGAGCAGTACTTC CASSLPSILAGFYEQYF
TRBD1 TRBJ2-7 - TRBV27 TGTGCCAGCCAGACCGGGACAGACTCCTACGAGCAGTACTTC CASQTGTDSYEQYF
- TRBJ2-3 - TRBV30 TGTGCCTGGAGTACCCCCCGCGAACGGGCCACAGATACGCAGTATTTT CAWSTPRERATDTQYF
- TRBJ2-1 - TRBV4-1 TGCGCCAGCAGCCCAGGGCCGGGTTACAATGAGCAGTTCTTC CASSPGPGYNEQFF
- TRBJ2-7 - TRBV9 TGTGCCAGCAGCGCCGGCCTAGTGGCCCCCTACGAGCAGTACTTC CASSAGLVAPYEQYF
TRBD1 TRBJ2-1 - TRBV5-1 TGCGCCAGCAGCACCGGGACAGGGACCTACAATGAGCAGTTCTTC CASSTGTGTYNEQFF